This T cell receptor beta chain was captured by sequencing in a study of T cell responses to AZD1222 COVID-19 vaccine. TCRdb keeps only in-frame clones here, not all; method: immunoSEQ multiplex PCR. The sample shows about 140,000 clones, approximately 93% of them seen only once. About this clone: The identical CDR3 is also encoded by other nucleotide sequences in the sample.

The V gene lost 2 bases and the J gene lost 6 bases, with 8 bases spanning the gap. The germline CDR1 and CDR2 sequences are SGDLS and YYNGEE. The length of the CDR3 is 13 residues. The chain recombines TRBV9 with TRBJ2-2; perhaps TRBD2 as D (6 bases). This sample comprised peripheral blood, obtained on day 0 of MenACWY control vaccination. The receptor's source is an adult in good health. As DNA, the CDR3 is TGTGCCAGCAGCGTTGGGGGGTCCGGGGAGCTGTTTTTT. It is translated as CASSVGGSGELFF.